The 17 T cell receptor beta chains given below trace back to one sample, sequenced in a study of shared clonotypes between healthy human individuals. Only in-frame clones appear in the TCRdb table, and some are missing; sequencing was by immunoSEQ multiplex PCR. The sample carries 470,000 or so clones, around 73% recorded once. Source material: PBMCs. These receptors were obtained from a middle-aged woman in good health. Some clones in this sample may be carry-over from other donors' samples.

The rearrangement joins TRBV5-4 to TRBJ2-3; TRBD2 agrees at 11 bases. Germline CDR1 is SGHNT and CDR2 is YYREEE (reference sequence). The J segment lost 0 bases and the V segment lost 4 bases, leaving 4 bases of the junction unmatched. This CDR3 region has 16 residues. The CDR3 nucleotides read TGTGCCAGCAGCACCGGACTAGCGGGTAGCACAGATACGCAGTATTTT. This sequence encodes CASSTGLAGSTDTQYF. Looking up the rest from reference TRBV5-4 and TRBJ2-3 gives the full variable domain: ETGVTQSPTHLIKTRGQQVTLRCSSQSGHNTVSWYQQALGQGPQFIFQYYREEENGRGNFPPRFSGLQFPNYSSELNVNALELDDSALYLCASSTGLAGSTDTQYFGPGTRLTVL.

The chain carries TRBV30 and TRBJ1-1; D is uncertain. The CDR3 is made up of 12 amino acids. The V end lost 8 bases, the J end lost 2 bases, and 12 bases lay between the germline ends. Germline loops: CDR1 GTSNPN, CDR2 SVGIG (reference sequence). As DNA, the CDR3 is TGTGCCCGGTGGCCCGGCAACACTGAAGCTTTCTTT. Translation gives CARWPGNTEAFF.

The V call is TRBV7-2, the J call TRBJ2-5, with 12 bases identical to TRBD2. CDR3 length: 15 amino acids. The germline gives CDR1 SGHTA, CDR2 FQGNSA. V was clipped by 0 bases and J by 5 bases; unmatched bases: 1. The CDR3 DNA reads TGTGCCAGCAGCTTAGCCGGGACTAGCGGGGAGACCCAGTACTTC. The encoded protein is CASSLAGTSGETQYF. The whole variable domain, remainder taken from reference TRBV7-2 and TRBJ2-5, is GAGVSQSPSNKVTEKGKDVELRCDPISGHTALYWYRQSLGQGLEFLIYFQGNSAPDKSGLPSDRFSAERTGGSVSTLTIQRTQQEDSAVYLCASSLAGTSGETQYFGPGTRLLVL.

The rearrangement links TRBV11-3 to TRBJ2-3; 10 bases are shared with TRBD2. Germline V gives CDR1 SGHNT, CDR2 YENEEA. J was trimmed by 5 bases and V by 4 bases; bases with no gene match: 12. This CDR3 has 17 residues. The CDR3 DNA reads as TGTGCCAGCAGCTCAGGAAGGACTAGCGGTGGTGAAGATACGCAGTATTTT. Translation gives CASSSGRTSGGEDTQYF.

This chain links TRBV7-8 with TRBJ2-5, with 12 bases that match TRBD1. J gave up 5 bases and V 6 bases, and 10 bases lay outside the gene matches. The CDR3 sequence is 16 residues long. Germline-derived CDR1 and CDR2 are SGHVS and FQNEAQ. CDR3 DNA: TGTGCCAGCAGTTCGCGACGGGACAGGGGGCGTGAGACCCAGTACTTC. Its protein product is CASSSRRDRGRETQYF.

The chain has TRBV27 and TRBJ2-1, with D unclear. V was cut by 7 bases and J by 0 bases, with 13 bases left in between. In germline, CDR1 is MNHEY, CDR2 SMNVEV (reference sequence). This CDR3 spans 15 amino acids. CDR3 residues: CASIREVGSYNEQFF. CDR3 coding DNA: TGTGCCAGCATAAGAGAGGTGGGCTCCTACAATGAGCAGTTCTTC.

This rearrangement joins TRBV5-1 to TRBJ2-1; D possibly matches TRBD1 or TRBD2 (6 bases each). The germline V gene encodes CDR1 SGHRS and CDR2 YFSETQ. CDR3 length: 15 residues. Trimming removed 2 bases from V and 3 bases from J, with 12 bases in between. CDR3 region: CASSLARGDYNEQFF. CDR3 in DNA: TGCGCCAGCAGCTTAGCTAGGGGGGACTACAATGAGCAGTTCTTC.

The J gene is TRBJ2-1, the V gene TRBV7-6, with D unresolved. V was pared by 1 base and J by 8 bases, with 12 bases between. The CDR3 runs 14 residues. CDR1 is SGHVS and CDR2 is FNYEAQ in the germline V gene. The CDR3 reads CASSLDGVIYEQFF. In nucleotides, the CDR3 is TGTGCCAGCAGCTTAGATGGTGTGATCTATGAGCAGTTCTTC.

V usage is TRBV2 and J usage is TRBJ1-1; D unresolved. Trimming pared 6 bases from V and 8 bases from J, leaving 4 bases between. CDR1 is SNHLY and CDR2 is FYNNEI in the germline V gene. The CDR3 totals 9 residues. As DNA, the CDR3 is TGTGCCAGCAGCCCCGAAGCTTTCTTT. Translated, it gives CASSPEAFF.

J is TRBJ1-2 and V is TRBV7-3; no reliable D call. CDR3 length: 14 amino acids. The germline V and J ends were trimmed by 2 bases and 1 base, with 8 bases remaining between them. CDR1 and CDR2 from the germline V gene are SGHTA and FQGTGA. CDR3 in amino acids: CASSLFPVNYGYTF. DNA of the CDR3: TGTGCCAGCAGCTTATTTCCAGTTAACTATGGCTACACCTTC.

The CDR3 sequence: CASRNPRDRGNQPQHF. CDR3 DNA: TGTGCCAGTAGAAACCCCCGGGACAGGGGGAATCAGCCCCAGCATTTT. The chain couples TRBV19 to TRBJ1-5; 11 positions match TRBD1. V lost 6 bases, J lost 4 bases, and 8 bases stayed unmatched. Germline V gene sequence: CDR1 LNHDA, CDR2 SQIVND (reference sequence). The CDR3 sequence is 16 residues long.

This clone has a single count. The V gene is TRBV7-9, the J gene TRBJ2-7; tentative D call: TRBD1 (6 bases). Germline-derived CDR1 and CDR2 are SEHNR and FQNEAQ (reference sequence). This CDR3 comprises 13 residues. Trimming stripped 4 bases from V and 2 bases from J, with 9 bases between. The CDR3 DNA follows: TGTGCCAGCAGCTACAGGGACCCCTACGAGCAGTACTTC. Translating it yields CASSYRDPYEQYF.

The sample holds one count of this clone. This chain's CDR3 is CASRTSGMGPSSYNEQFF. The CDR3 DNA follows: TGTGCCAGCCGGACTAGCGGGATGGGGCCGAGCTCCTACAATGAGCAGTTCTTC. The chain recombines TRBV18 with TRBJ2-1; 12 bases fit TRBD2. V was clipped by 8 bases and J by 0 bases; unmatched bases: 11. CDR1 and CDR2 from the germline V gene are KGHSH and LQKENI. The CDR3 contains 18 residues.

The CDR3 DNA is TGTGCCAGCAGCCTCCATCGCGACAGCTACGAGCAGTACTTC. Translating gives CASSLHRDSYEQYF. This chain joins TRBV7-8 and TRBJ2-7; a weak D match, TRBD1 (5 bases). Trimming cost V 5 bases and J 3 bases, with 14 bases left between them. The CDR3 consists of 14 residues. CDR1 is SGHVS, CDR2 FQNEAQ, per germline.

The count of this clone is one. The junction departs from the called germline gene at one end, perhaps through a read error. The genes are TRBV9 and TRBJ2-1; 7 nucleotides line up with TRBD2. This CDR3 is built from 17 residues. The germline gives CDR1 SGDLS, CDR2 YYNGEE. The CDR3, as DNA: TGTGCCGGCAGCGCCGAGGCCCGGGGGGACTCCTACAATGAGCAGTTCTTC. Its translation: CAGSAEARGDSYNEQFF.

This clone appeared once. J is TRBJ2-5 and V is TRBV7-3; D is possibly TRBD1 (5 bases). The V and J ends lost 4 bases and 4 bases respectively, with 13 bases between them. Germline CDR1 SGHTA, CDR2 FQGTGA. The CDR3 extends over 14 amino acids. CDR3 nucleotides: TGTGCCAGCAGCTCCTCAGGGTTGGGAGAGACCCAGTACTTC. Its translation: CASSSSGLGETQYF.

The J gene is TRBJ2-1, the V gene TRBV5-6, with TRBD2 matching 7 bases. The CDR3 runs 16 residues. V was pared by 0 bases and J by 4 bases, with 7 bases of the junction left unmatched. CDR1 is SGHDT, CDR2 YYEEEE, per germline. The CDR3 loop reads CASSLVGASGYNEQFF. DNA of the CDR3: TGTGCCAGCAGCTTGGTAGGGGCTAGCGGATACAATGAGCAGTTCTTC. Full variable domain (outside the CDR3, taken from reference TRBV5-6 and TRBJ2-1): DAGVTQSPTHLIKTRGQQVTLRCSPKSGHDTVSWYQQALGQGPQFIFQYYEEEERQRGNFPDRFSGHQFPNYSSELNVNALLLGDSALYLCASSLVGASGYNEQFFGPGTRLTVL.